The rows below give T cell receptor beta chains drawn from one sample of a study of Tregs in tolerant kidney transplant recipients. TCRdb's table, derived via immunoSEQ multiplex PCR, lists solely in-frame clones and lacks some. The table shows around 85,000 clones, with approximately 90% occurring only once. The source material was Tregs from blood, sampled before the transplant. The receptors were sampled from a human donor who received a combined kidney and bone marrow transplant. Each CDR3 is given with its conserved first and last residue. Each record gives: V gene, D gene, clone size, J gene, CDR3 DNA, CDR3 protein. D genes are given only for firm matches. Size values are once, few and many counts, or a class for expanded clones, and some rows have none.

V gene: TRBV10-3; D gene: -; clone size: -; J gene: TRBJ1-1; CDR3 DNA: TGTGCCACAAACGAACTAATGAACACTGAAGCTTTCTTT; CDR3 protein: CATNELMNTEAFF
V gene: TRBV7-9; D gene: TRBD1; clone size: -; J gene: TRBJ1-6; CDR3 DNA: TGTGCCAGCAGCTTAGCGGCAGGGGGAGCGGGTTCACCCCTCCACTTT; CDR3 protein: CASSLAAGGAGSPLHF
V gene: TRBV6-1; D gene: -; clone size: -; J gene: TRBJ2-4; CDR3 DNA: TGTGCCAGCGGATCGTCGGGAGAAGGGAACATTCAGTACTTC; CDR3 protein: CASGSSGEGNIQYF
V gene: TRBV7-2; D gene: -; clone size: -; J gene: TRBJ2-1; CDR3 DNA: TGTGCCAGCAGTTCTATGAATGAGCAGTTCTTC; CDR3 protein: CASSSMNEQFF
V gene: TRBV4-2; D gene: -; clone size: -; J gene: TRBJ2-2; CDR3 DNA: TGTGCCAGCAGCCAAGGGTTCCCAAACACCGGGGAGCTGTTTTTT; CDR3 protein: CASSQGFPNTGELFF
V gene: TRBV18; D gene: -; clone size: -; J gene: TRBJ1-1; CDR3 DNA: TGTGCCAGCTCACCCTATAAAACAGGGTCGGGTTTCGAAGCTTTCTTT; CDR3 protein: CASSPYKTGSGFEAFF
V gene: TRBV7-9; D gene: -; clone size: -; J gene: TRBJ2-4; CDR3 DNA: TGTGCCAGCAGCCTGACAGGGGAGGGAAACATTCAGTACTTC; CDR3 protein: CASSLTGEGNIQYF
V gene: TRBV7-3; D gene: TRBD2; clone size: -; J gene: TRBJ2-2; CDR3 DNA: TGTGCCAGCAGCTTAGTGGCGGGAGCGGGTCCGGGGGAGCTGTTTTTT; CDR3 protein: CASSLVAGAGPGELFF
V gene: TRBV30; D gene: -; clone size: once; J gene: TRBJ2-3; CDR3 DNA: TGTGCCTGGAGTGTACGCTTCACAGATACGCAGTATTTT; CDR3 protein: CAWSVRFTDTQYF
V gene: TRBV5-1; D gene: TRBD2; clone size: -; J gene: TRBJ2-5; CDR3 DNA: TGCGCCAGCAGCTCTGAGGCTAGCGGGAGGCATGAGACCCAGTACTTC; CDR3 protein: CASSSEASGRHETQYF
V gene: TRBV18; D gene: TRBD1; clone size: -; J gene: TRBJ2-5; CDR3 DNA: TGTGCCAGCTCACCCCGAGAGGGGGCCAGGGAGACCCAGTACTTC; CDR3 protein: CASSPREGARETQYF
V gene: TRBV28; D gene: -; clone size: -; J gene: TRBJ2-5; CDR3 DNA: TGTGCCAGCAGTTTTAGGTTTGGCGGGACTTTGGAGACCCAGTACTTC; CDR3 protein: CASSFRFGGTLETQYF
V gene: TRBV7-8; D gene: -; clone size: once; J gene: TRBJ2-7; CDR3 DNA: TGTGCCAGCAGCTTTTTACAAGTGGGCACCTACGAGCAGTACTTC; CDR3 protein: CASSFLQVGTYEQYF
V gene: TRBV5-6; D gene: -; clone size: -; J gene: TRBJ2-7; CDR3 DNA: TGTGCCAGCAGCTTGTCTGCCAGCCGTGTCTACGAGCAGTACTTC; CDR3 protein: CASSLSASRVYEQYF
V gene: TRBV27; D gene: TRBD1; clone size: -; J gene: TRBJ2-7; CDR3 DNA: TGTGCCAGCAGTCGGGACAGATCCTCCTACGAGCAGTACTTC; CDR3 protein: CASSRDRSSYEQYF
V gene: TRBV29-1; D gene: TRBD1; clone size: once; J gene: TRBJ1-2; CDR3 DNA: TGCAGCGCGGAGTGGGCGACAGGGGTAGTTAACTATGGCTACACCTTC; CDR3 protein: CSAEWATGVVNYGYTF
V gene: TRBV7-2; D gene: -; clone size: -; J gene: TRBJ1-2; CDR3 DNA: TGTGCCAGCAGCTTAGCGCGGACAGCACCCTATGGCTACACCTTC; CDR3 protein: CASSLARTAPYGYTF
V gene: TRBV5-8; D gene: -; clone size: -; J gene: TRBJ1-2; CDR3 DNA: TGTGCCAGCAGCTTGCGCAGGCAAATGGCTAACTATGGCTACACCTTC; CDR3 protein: CASSLRRQMANYGYTF